This entry lists 32 T cell receptor beta chains sequenced from one sample in a study of blood T cell repertoires in COVID-19 (dated by TCRdb to the early 2020s). Library creation used the immunoSEQ multiplex PCR assay. TCRdb provides this immuneACCESS table in a form limited to in-frame rearrangements. Some clones are lacking; in checked studies, under half of them reflect an unresolved V gene, and why the rest are absent is not known. The sample records roughly 130,000 clones, roughly nine tenths of which are singletons. Roughly 4.8% of the sample is held by the ten biggest clonotypes. Specimen: peripheral blood. The receptors originated from a man in his 60s with COVID-19, enrolled during active disease.

V usage is TRBV27 and J usage is TRBJ2-5; no clear D. CDR1 MNHEY and CDR2 SMNVEV come from the germline V gene (reference sequence). Trimming shortened V by 4 bases and J by 5 bases, and 11 bases separated the two germline ends. This CDR3 spans 13 amino acids. This chain's CDR3 is CASSSRRWETQYF. For the CDR3, the DNA is TGTGCCAGCAGTTCGAGGAGATGGGAGACCCAGTACTTC.

V and J are TRBV19 and TRBJ1-5, with 7 positions matching TRBD1. The CDR3 length is 14 residues. Germline lookup yields CDR1 LNHDA and CDR2 SQIVND (reference sequence). Losses at the gene ends were 3 bases for V and 3 bases for J; bases not matched to a gene: 2. CDR3 loop: CASSMGQYNQPQHF. The CDR3 bases are TGTGCCAGTAGTATGGGACAGTACAATCAGCCCCAGCATTTT. The full variable domain, completed using reference TRBV19 and TRBJ1-5, is DGGITQSPKYLFRKEGQNVTLSCEQNLNHDAMYWYRQDPGQGLRLIYYSQIVNDFQKGDIAEGYSVSREKKESFPLTVTSAQKNPTAFYLCASSMGQYNQPQHFGDGTRLSIL.

This clone was seen a single time. This sequence joins TRBV18 and TRBJ1-4; a weak D match, TRBD1 (6 bases). Trimming removed 3 bases from V and 0 bases from J, with 11 bases in between. The V gene's germline CDR1 is KGHSH and CDR2 LQKENI. The CDR3 extends over 16 amino acids. The CDR3 DNA is TGTGCCAGCTCACCCGGACAGCTTGCAACTAATGAAAAACTGTTTTTT. This gives the protein CASSPGQLATNEKLFF.

The gene calls are TRBV5-1 and TRBJ2-7; weak D call: TRBD1 (6 bases). The germline V and J ends were trimmed by 4 bases and 3 bases, with 14 bases remaining between them. The CDR3 contains 14 residues. Germline V gives CDR1 SGHRS, CDR2 YFSETQ. CDR3: CASSKLDSNYEQYF. CDR3 bases: TGCGCCAGCAGCAAACTGGACAGTAACTACGAGCAGTACTTC.

This chain uses TRBV28 with TRBJ1-5, with 8 bases fitting TRBD1. The CDR3 loop spans 15 amino acids. From germline, CDR1 is MDHEN and CDR2 SYDVKM. V lost 6 bases, J lost 2 bases, and 6 bases stayed unmatched. The CDR3 here is CASSHSDRGNQPQHF. The CDR3 nucleotides read TGTGCCAGCAGCCATTCGGACAGGGGCAATCAGCCCCAGCATTTT.

V is TRBV18 and J is TRBJ2-1; 8 nucleotides align to TRBD1. CDR1 and CDR2 from the germline V gene are KGHSH and LQKENI. Trimming removed 6 bases from V and 5 bases from J; junction bases left unmatched: 6. The CDR3 totals 14 residues. The CDR3 region has the DNA TGTGCCAGCTCCCCGGACAGGGCAGACAATGAGCAGTTCTTC. Translated: CASSPDRADNEQFF.

This clone appeared once. CDR3 DNA: TGTGCCAGTAGTATAGAGAGGGAATGGCCCACTGAAGCTTTCTTT. Amino acid sequence: CASSIEREWPTEAFF. The chain uses TRBV19 and TRBJ1-1; D remains ambiguous. This CDR3 has 15 residues. Germline assignment: CDR1 LNHDA and CDR2 SQIVND (reference sequence). Trimming cost V 0 bases and J 4 bases, with 12 bases left between them.

This clone was seen a single time. This rearrangement joins TRBV28 to TRBJ2-7, with 11 bases lining up with TRBD2. The CDR3 loop spans 17 amino acids. Germline V gives CDR1 MDHEN, CDR2 SYDVKM. J was trimmed by 6 bases and V by 6 bases; bases with no gene match: 16. CDR3 in DNA: TGTGCCAGCAGCCCAACCGGCGGGACTAGCGGCCATCTCGAGCAGTACTTC. Translating it yields CASSPTGGTSGHLEQYF.

The chain recombines TRBV27 with TRBJ2-3; 8 bases align to TRBD1. CDR1 is MNHEY and CDR2 is SMNVEV in the germline V gene (reference sequence). V lost 5 bases, J lost 3 bases, and 10 bases stayed unmatched. The CDR3 loop spans 16 amino acids. The CDR3: CASSPETGVGTDTQYF. The CDR3 nucleotides read TGTGCCAGCAGTCCCGAGACAGGGGTAGGAACAGATACGCAGTATTTT.

This chain connects TRBV5-6 to TRBJ1-5; 7 bases align to TRBD1. This CDR3 has 15 amino acids. With V trimmed by 0 bases and J by 5 bases, 5 bases remained unmatched. The V gene's germline CDR1 is SGHDT and CDR2 YYEEEE. In DNA, the CDR3 is TGTGCCAGCAGCTTGGGAGCAGGGGGGCATCAGCCCCAGCATTTT. Translated: CASSLGAGGHQPQHF.

The V and J genes are TRBV5-1 and TRBJ1-4; D is undetermined. The germline CDR1 and CDR2 sequences are SGHRS and YFSETQ. The CDR3 has 14 residues. V was cut by 4 bases and J by 7 bases, with 14 bases left in between. The DNA of the CDR3 is TGCGCCAGCAGCCGAGCAGAAGGAGGTGAAAAACTGTTTTTT. This encodes CASSRAEGGEKLFF.

The V and J genes are TRBV7-9 and TRBJ2-7, with 8 bases matching TRBD1. Germline CDR1 and CDR2: SEHNR and FQNEAQ (reference sequence). V was pared by 5 bases and J by 2 bases, with 8 bases of the junction left unmatched. The CDR3 loop spans 15 amino acids. CDR3 residues: CASSDRGGFPYEQYF. The CDR3 region has the DNA TGTGCCAGCAGCGACAGGGGCGGGTTCCCCTACGAGCAGTACTTC.

The gene calls are TRBV5-4 and TRBJ1-2, with 10 positions matching TRBD1. Losses at the gene ends were 4 bases for V and 6 bases for J; bases not matched to a gene: 6. The CDR3 totals 14 residues. CDR1 and CDR2 (germline): SGHNT, YYREEE (reference sequence). The DNA for the CDR3 is TGTGCCAGCAGCGTTAGACAGGGGGCAGATGGCTACACCTTC. The encoded protein is CASSVRQGADGYTF. Together with reference TRBV5-4 and TRBJ1-2, the CDR3 gives the full variable domain: ETGVTQSPTHLIKTRGQQVTLRCSSQSGHNTVSWYQQALGQGPQFIFQYYREEENGRGNFPPRFSGLQFPNYSSELNVNALELDDSALYLCASSVRQGADGYTFGSGTRLTVV.

The chain uses TRBV18 and TRBJ2-3, with D perhaps matching TRBD2 (6 bases). The V gene lost 6 bases and the J gene lost 3 bases, with 7 bases spanning the gap. Germline CDR1 KGHSH, CDR2 LQKENI. The CDR3 contains 12 residues. The chain's CDR3 is CASSLATDTQYF. CDR3 coding DNA: TGTGCCAGCTCCCTAGCGACAGATACGCAGTATTTT.

The chain carries TRBV6-5 and TRBJ1-1; D is perhaps TRBD1 (6 bases). Trimming pared 6 bases from V and 5 bases from J, leaving 13 bases between. The CDR3 is 13 amino acids. Germline V CDR1 and CDR2: MNHEY, SVGAGI. CDR3 in DNA: TGTGCCAGCAGCATAACAGGGAATACTGAAGCTTTCTTT. Its protein product is CASSITGNTEAFF.

The rearrangement joins TRBV11-3 to TRBJ1-1, with TRBD1 matching over 7 bases. The CDR3 extends over 14 amino acids. Germline CDR1 reads SGHNT; CDR2 reads YENEEA. The V and J ends lost 6 bases and 7 bases, in that order; junction bases with no gene match: 11. The CDR3 DNA reads TGTGCCAGCAGTTCCCACAGGACAGGTTATGAAGCTTTCTTT. It encodes CASSSHRTGYEAFF.

V is TRBV13 and J is TRBJ2-5; the match to TRBD2 covers 8 bases. Unmatched junction bases numbered 19, after V lost 6 bases and J lost 7 bases. In germline, CDR1 is PRHDT, CDR2 FYEKMQ (reference sequence). This CDR3 region has 17 residues. CDR3 sequence: CASRPGKFSGAGGTQYF. CDR3 nucleotide sequence: TGTGCCAGCAGACCAGGGAAGTTTAGCGGGGCCGGGGGGACCCAGTACTTC.

The chain couples TRBV19 to TRBJ2-7, with 8 bases identical to TRBD2. The CDR3 is made up of 13 amino acids. Germline-derived CDR1 and CDR2 are LNHDA and SQIVND (reference sequence). The trim removed 6 bases at V and 5 bases at J, leaving 6 bases unmatched. The CDR3 region is CASSPGTRDEQYF. The CDR3 DNA reads TGTGCCAGTAGCCCCGGGACTAGAGACGAGCAGTACTTC.

The chain carries TRBV28 and TRBJ1-2; D not certain. V was clipped by 4 bases and J by 14 bases, with 14 bases between them. The germline gives CDR1 MDHEN, CDR2 SYDVKM. The CDR3 loop spans 11 amino acids. The CDR3 reads CASSSTTARTF. Here the CDR3 DNA reads TGTGCCAGCAGTTCAACCACTGCGAGGACCTTC.

The chain carries TRBV19 and TRBJ1-4; 9 bases are a match to TRBD1. The CDR3 totals 16 residues. Germline assignment: CDR1 LNHDA and CDR2 SQIVND (reference sequence). The trim removed 5 bases at V and 4 bases at J, leaving 8 bases unmatched. As DNA, the CDR3 is TGTGCCAGTAGTGCGACAGGGGGACACGGTAATGAAAAACTGTTTTTT. Translation: CASSATGGHGNEKLFF.

The gene calls are TRBV18 and TRBJ2-5, with no clear D. The CDR3 sequence is 15 residues long. Per germline, CDR1 KGHSH and CDR2 LQKENI. V lost 4 bases to trimming and J lost 1 base, with 13 bases between them. The CDR3 sequence: CASSQIDTLQETQYF. The CDR3 DNA reads TGTGCCAGCTCACAAATAGACACCCTCCAAGAGACCCAGTACTTC.

The V and J genes are TRBV5-1 and TRBJ2-1, with D possibly matching TRBD2 (6 bases). V was clipped by 4 bases and J by 1 base, with 21 bases between them. Germline CDR1 reads SGHRS; CDR2 reads YFSETQ. This CDR3 region has 18 residues. The DNA of the CDR3 is TGCGCCAGCAGCCCCTCCCTGTCGGGAGTGGGTTCCTACAATGAGCAGTTCTTC. Protein product: CASSPSLSGVGSYNEQFF.

The CDR3: CAISEGDTEAFF. DNA of the CDR3: TGTGCCATCTCAGAAGGGGACACTGAAGCTTTCTTT. The gene calls are TRBV10-3 and TRBJ1-1; TRBD1 might be the D (5 bases). The ends were cut back, 8 bases at V and 3 bases at J, with 10 bases in the middle. This CDR3 comprises 12 residues. Germline CDR1 ENHRY, CDR2 SYGVKD.

The V and J genes are TRBV9 and TRBJ2-7; 8 nucleotides agree with TRBD1. The junction had 3 bases not matched to a gene; V was cut back by 0 bases and J by 4 bases. The CDR3 extends over 14 amino acids. The germline V gene has CDR1 SGDLS and CDR2 YYNGEE. The CDR3 region has the DNA TGTGCCAGCAGCGTAGGAGACAGGGGTTACGAGCAGTACTTC. It yields the protein CASSVGDRGYEQYF. The variable domain in full, completed from reference TRBV9 and TRBJ2-7, reads DSGVTQTPKHLITATGQRVTLRCSPRSGDLSVYWYQQSLDQGLQFLIQYYNGEERAKGNILERFSAQQFPDLHSELNLSSLELGDSALYFCASSVGDRGYEQYFGPGTRLTVT.

CDR3 in amino acids: CASSFNAGSEQYF. DNA for the CDR3: TGTGCCAGCAGTTTTAACGCGGGCTCCGAGCAGTACTTC. The chain employs TRBV12-3 or TRBV12-4 and TRBJ2-7; TRBD2 might be the D (5 bases). The V end lost 3 bases, the J end lost 6 bases, and 12 bases lay between the germline ends. The CDR3 sequence is 13 residues long.

V gene TRBV6-6 combines with J gene TRBJ2-7; maybe TRBD2 (5 bases). Germline CDR1 is MNHNY and CDR2 is SVGAGI (reference sequence). The CDR3 length is 12 residues. Trimming shortened V by 0 bases and J by 7 bases, and 7 bases separated the two germline ends. CDR3 in amino acids: CASSYSRREQYF. DNA for the CDR3: TGTGCCAGCAGTTACTCGAGGAGGGAGCAGTACTTC.

The chain links TRBV29-1 to TRBJ2-1, with TRBD1 matching 11 bases. CDR1 and CDR2 from the germline V gene are SQVTM and ANQGSEA. The junction had 5 bases not matched to a gene; V was cut back by 8 bases and J by 8 bases. The CDR3 covers 12 residues. CDR3 residues: CSTGQGAYEQFF. CDR3 in DNA: TGCAGCACAGGACAGGGGGCTTATGAGCAGTTCTTC.

V usage is TRBV7-3 and J usage is TRBJ2-1, with TRBD2 as a possible D gene (6 bases). Germline assignment: CDR1 SGHTA and CDR2 FQGTGA. This CDR3 spans 12 amino acids. V lost 3 bases, J lost 12 bases, and 12 bases lay in between. CDR3 DNA sequence: TGTGCCAGCAGCTTGGGACTTAGCCGGCAGTTCTTC. This translates into CASSLGLSRQFF.

The V and J genes are TRBV7-2 and TRBJ2-2, with 8 bases identical to TRBD1. Germline CDR1 is SGHTA and CDR2 is FQGNSA. There are 15 residues in the CDR3. Losses at the gene ends were 6 bases for V and 1 base for J; bases not matched to a gene: 4. The CDR3 loop reads CASRPTGENTGELFF. In DNA, the CDR3 is TGTGCCAGCAGACCGACAGGGGAGAACACCGGGGAGCTGTTTTTT.

V is TRBV2 and J is TRBJ1-1; 11 bases align to TRBD1. CDR1 is SNHLY, CDR2 FYNNEI, per germline. V shed 8 bases and J 5 bases; nucleotides not matched to a gene: 7. This CDR3 spans 14 amino acids. In DNA form, the CDR3 reads TGTGCCAGCGGGGACAGGGGGGGTTTGACTGAAGCTTTCTTT. It codes for CASGDRGGLTEAFF.

The V gene is TRBV5-1, the J gene TRBJ2-2; maybe TRBD2 (6 bases). V was clipped by 0 bases and J by 1 base, with 10 bases between them. The CDR3 runs 16 residues. Germline CDR1 SGHRS, CDR2 YFSETQ. The CDR3 DNA follows: TGCGCCAGCAGCTTGGTTCTAGCGAGGAACACCGGGGAGCTGTTTTTT. Its protein is CASSLVLARNTGELFF.

This chain links TRBV25-1 with TRBJ2-3, with 10 bases that match TRBD1. Germline V gene lookup returns CDR1 MGHDK and CDR2 SYGVNS. V shed 7 bases, J shed 4 bases, and the junction held 8 bases outside the gene matches. CDR3 size: 15 residues. The CDR3 loop reads CASTPRQGASDTQYF. In DNA, the CDR3 is TGTGCCAGCACCCCTCGACAGGGGGCATCAGATACGCAGTATTTT.